This T cell receptor (beta chain) was recorded in a study of blood T cells in healthy people across ages (dated by TCRdb to about 2015). In terms of the full investigation: In model experiments, template switching captured about one uniquely barcoded TCR beta cDNA molecule for every two T cells. Four age groups were formed from the donors: young (average approximately 15 years), middle-aged (approximately 40), aged (under 70) and long-lived (more than 75). Donors of different ages were randomly distributed across sequencing lanes to avoid experimental bias. The study measured age-related changes in TCR beta repertoire diversity using deep sequencing normalized with unique cDNA molecular identifiers. Two additional independent replicas of 1 million unique cDNA reads from the same blood draw were analyzed for two donors (one aged 18 to 29 and one aged 80 or older).

This clonotype turned up a few times. It lacks a known antigen. Per-base qualities were not stored, and no clone one base away is much larger. On the study overall, not on this receptor specifically: Estimates of total diversity based on one million sequenced T cells were regarded as lower bounds and as underestimates. There was a strong correlation between observed TCR beta diversity and the percentage of naive T cells measured by flow cytometry. As age increased, observed TCR beta diversity per million T cells dropped in a roughly linear way, and a significant reduction was already evident by age roughly 40. Compared with the aged group, more naive CD4+ T cells, fewer expanded clones and increased TCR diversity were shown by the long-lived group, suggesting age selection. Conclusive comparison of naive and antigen-experienced compartments was prevented by the profiling of bulk unsorted PBMCs. Donor CMV infection status was unknown, potentially confounding age-related changes in expanded clonotypes.

The CDR3 goes from the cysteine to the phenylalanine over 15 residues. This entry keeps only the CDR3 DNA: 45 bases, framed from base 1. V is pared back by 0 bases and J by 5 bases, with 12 bases lying between the germline termini. Libraries were built with 5' RACE. For sequencing, an Illumina HiSeq 2500 was employed. A second about 7 to 12 cycle PCR used a sample-barcoded 5' primer and a J-beta primer mix. Each TCR beta cDNA molecule received a unique molecular identifier from a template-switch 5' adaptor carrying 12 random nucleotides. Each sample yielded at least 2.5 million CDR3-containing paired-end reads. First-strand cDNA synthesis was performed from all RNA using the Mint cDNA synthesis kit, with priming by a TRBC-specific oligonucleotide. Following uracil-DNA glycosylase treatment, all cDNA underwent a first 18-cycle PCR with the universal primers M1SS and BC2_uni_R. The authors' pipeline ran thus. Each sample was normalized by randomly selecting 1 million high-quality reads, each carrying a distinct molecular identifier. Instead of being binned into consensus sequences, reads that shared molecular identifiers were thrown out. MiTCR, set to a Q25 quality threshold and the strictest error-elimination algorithm, was used for CDR3 identification, clonotype clustering and error correction. A nonparametric unseen species model with Euler transformation was used to estimate lower-bound total TCR beta diversity. TCRdb reprocessing: public reads trimmed at Q25 with fastp, clones called with MiXCR, in-frame beta chains kept. Every distinct CDR3 protein forms one entry, paired with its most common genes and DNA. For this entry, the V and J calls and clone size follow TCRdb and not the study's own pipeline. This sample gives some 900,000 distinct CDR3 sequences in total; roughly 52% of them show up just once. Roughly an eighth of the sample lies in the top ten.

The donors were roughly 39 Caucasian individuals from Russia, aged roughly 6 to 100 years, who were systemically healthy. Each donor gave around 9.8 milliliters of peripheral blood, collected into EDTA-treated Vacutainer tubes. PBMCs were isolated by Ficoll-Paque density-gradient centrifugation, with at least 6 million obtained per sample. Trizol reagent was used to extract total RNA from PBMCs, with at least 6 micrograms per sample. The percentages of naive CD45RAhigh/CD27high T cells were determined by flow cytometry on a PBMC aliquot from every donor. The TCR was taken from a man aged 25-45 years in good health. Sequenced input: blood. The V and J genes are TRBV5-3 and TRBJ2-1; the D gene cannot be resolved beyond TRBD1 or TRBD2, each matching 6 bases. TRBV5-3 is filed as an ORF, its function uncertain. The nucleotide sequence is given as TGTGCCAGAAGCTTGGTAAGGGGGGCTGACAATGAGCAGTTCTTC. Translated, this is CARSLVRGADNEQFF.